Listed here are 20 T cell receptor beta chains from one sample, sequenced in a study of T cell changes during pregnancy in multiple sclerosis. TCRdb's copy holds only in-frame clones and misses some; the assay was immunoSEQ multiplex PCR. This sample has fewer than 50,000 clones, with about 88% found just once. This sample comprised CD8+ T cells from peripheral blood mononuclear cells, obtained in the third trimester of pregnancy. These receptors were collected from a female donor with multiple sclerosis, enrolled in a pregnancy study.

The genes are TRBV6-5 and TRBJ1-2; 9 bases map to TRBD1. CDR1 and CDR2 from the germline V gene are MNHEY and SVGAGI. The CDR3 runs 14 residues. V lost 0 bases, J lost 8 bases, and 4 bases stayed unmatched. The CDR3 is CASSYSQGAWGYTF. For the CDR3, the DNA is TGTGCCAGCAGTTACTCACAGGGGGCTTGGGGCTACACCTTC.

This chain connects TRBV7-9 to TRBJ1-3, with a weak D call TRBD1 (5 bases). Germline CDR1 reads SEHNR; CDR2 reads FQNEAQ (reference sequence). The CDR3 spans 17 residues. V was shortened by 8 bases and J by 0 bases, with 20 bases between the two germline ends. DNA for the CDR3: TGTGCCAGCGGGAGCGGGACGGAGCGAATCTCTGGAAACACCATATATTTT. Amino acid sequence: CASGSGTERISGNTIYF.

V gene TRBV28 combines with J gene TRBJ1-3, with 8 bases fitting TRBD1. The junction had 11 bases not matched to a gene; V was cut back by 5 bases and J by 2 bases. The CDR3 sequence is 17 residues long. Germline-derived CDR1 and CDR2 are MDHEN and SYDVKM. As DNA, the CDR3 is TGTGCCAGCAGTCTTAGGGGGACAGGAAAGGCTGGAAACACCATATATTTT. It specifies CASSLRGTGKAGNTIYF.

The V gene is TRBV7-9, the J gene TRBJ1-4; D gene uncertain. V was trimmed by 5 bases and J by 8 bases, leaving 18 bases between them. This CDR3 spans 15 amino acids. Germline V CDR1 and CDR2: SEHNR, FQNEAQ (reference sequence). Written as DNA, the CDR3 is TGTGCCAGCAGCCCCCCGGGGAGGGTCGGAGAAAAACTGTTTTTT. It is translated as CASSPPGRVGEKLFF.

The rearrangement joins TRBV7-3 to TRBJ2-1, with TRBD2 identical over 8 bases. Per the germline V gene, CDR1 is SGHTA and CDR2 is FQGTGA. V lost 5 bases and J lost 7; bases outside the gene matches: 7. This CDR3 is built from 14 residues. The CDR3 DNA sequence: TGTGCCAGCAGCCCAACGGGGGGGCTGAATGAGCAGTTCTTC. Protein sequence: CASSPTGGLNEQFF.

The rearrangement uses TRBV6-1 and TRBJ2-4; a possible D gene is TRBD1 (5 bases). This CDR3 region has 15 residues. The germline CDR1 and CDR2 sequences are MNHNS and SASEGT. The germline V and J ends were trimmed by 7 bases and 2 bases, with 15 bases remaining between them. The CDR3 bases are TGTGCCAGCACGGATTACAGGCACCCCAAAAACATTCAGTACTTC. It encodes CASTDYRHPKNIQYF.

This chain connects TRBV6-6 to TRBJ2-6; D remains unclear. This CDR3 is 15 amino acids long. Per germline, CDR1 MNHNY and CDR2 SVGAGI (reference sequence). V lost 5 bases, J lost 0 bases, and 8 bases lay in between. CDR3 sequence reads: CASSKPSSGANVLTF. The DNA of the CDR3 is TGTGCCAGCAGTAAGCCATCCTCTGGGGCCAACGTCCTGACTTTC.

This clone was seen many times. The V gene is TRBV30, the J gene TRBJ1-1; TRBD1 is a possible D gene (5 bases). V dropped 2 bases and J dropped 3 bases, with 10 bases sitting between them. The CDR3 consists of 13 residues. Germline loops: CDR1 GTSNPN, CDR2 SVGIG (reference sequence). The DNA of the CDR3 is TGTGCCTGGAGTAAAGGGGCGCACACTGAAGCTTTCTTT. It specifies CAWSKGAHTEAFF.

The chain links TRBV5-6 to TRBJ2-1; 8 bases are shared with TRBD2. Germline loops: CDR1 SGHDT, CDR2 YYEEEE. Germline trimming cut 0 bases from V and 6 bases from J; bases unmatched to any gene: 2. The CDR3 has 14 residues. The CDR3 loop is CASSLGLAGNEQFF. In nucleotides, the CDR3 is TGTGCCAGCAGCTTGGGGCTAGCGGGCAATGAGCAGTTCTTC.

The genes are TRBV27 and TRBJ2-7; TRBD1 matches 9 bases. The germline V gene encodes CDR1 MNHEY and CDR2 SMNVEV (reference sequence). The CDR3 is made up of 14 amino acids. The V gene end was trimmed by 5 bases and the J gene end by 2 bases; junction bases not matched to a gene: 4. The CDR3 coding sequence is TGTGCCAGCAGTCCCTGGACAGGGGCCTACGAGCAGTACTTC. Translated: CASSPWTGAYEQYF.

CDR3 nucleotides: TGTGCCAGCAGCCCGGGACAGCCAAATTCACCCCTCCACTTT. Amino acid sequence: CASSPGQPNSPLHF. The genes are TRBV5-8 and TRBJ1-6; TRBD1 aligns across 7 bases. CDR1 is SGHTS and CDR2 is YDEGEE in the germline V gene. The trim removed 4 bases at V and 7 bases at J, leaving 5 bases unmatched. The CDR3 extends over 14 amino acids. The full variable domain, in which reference TRBV5-8 and TRBJ1-6 provide the parts outside the CDR3, is EAGVTQSPTHLIKTRGQQATLRCSPISGHTSVYWYQQALGLGLQFLLWYDEGEERNRGNFPPRFSGRQFPNYSSELNVNALELEDSALYLCASSPGQPNSPLHFGNGTRLTVT.

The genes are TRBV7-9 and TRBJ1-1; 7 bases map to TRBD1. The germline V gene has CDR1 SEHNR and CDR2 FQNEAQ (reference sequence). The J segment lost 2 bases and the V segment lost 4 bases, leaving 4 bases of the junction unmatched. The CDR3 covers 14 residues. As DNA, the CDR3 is TGTGCCAGCAGCTCGACAGGGAATAACACTGAAGCTTTCTTT. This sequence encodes CASSSTGNNTEAFF.

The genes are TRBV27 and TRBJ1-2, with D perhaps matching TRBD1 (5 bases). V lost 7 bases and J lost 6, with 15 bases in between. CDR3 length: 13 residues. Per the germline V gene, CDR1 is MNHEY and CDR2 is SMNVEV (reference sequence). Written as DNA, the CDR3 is TGTGCCAGCATGGGGCAGGTTCTCCATGGCTACACCTTC. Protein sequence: CASMGQVLHGYTF.

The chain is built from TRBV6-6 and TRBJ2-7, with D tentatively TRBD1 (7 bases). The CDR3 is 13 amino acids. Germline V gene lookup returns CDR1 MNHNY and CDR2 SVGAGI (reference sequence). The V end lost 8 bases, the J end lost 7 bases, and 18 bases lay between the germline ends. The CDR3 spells CASQTGEGGEQYF. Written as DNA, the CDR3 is TGTGCCAGCCAAACAGGGGAAGGAGGGGAGCAGTACTTC.

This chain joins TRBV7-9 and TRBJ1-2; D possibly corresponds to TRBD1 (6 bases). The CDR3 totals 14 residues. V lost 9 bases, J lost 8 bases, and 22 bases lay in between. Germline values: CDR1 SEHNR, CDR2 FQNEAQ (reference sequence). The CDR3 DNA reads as TGTGCCAGTGTCGATTCAGGGGTAATTGCGGGCTACACCTTC. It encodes CASVDSGVIAGYTF.

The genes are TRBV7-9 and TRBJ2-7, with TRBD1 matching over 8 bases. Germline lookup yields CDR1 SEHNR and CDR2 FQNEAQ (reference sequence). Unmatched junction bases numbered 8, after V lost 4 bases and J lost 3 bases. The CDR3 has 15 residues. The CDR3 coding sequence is TGTGCCAGCAGCTCCCCCCACAGGGGGAACTACGAGCAGTACTTC. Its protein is CASSSPHRGNYEQYF.

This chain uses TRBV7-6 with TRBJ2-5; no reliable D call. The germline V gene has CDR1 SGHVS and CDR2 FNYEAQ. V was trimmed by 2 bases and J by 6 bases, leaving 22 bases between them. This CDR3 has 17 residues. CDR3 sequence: CASSLSGSELPQKTQYF. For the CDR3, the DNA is TGTGCCAGCAGCTTATCAGGTTCCGAACTCCCGCAGAAGACCCAGTACTTC.

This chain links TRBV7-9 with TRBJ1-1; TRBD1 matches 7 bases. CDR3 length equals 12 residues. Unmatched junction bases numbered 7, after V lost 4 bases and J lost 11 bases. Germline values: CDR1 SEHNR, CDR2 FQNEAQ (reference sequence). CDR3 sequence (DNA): TGTGCCAGCAGCTCGCAGGGGGTTGGTGCTTTCTTT. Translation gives CASSSQGVGAFF.

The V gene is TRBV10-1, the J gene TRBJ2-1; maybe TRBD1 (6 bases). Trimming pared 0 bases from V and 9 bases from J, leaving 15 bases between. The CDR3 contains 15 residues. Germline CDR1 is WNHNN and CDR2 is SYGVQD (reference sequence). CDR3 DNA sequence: TGCGCCAGCAGTGAGTCCGGGCAGGGGAGTGGTGAGCAGTTCTTC. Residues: CASSESGQGSGEQFF.

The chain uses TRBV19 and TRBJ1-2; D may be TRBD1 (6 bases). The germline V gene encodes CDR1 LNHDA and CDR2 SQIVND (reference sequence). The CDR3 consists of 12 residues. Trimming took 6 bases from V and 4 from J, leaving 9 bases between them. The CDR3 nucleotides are TGTGCCAGTAGAGGACAGAGCTATGGCTACACCTTC. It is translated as CASRGQSYGYTF.